These 15 T cell receptor beta chains share one sample of origin, sequenced in a study of blood T cell repertoires in COVID-19. Repertoires were generated with immunoSEQ multiplex PCR, while TCRdb's copy carries only in-frame clones and drops some. The table records about 250,000 clones, roughly 85% of them present only once. Material for sequencing was PBMCs or T cells enriched from blood (not recorded which). These receptors were obtained from a woman in her forties who had been exposed to COVID-19.

The chain couples TRBV6-5 to TRBJ1-2; D is ambiguous. Germline CDR1 and CDR2: MNHEY and SVGAGI. Trimming took off 7 bases at V and 3 bases at J, with 15 bases between the two ends. The CDR3 sequence is 14 residues long. The CDR3 nucleotides are TGTGCCAGCACCCCAGGTGTGATAGACTATGGCTACACCTTC. This codes for CASTPGVIDYGYTF.

V usage is TRBV6-5 and J usage is TRBJ1-1; D unresolved. Deletions cut 2 bases from V and 0 bases from J, with 10 bases between. The germline V gene has CDR1 MNHEY and CDR2 SVGAGI. The CDR3 spans 15 residues. CDR3 in DNA: TGTGCCAGCAGTTACACCGGTCTGCTGAACACTGAAGCTTTCTTT. Translated, it gives CASSYTGLLNTEAFF.

The chain uses TRBV19 and TRBJ2-5; D might be TRBD2 (7 bases). The CDR3 is made up of 14 amino acids. V shed 7 bases and J shed 12 bases, with 24 bases lying between them. The germline gives CDR1 LNHDA, CDR2 SQIVND (reference sequence). The CDR3 DNA reads as TGTGCCAGTACCCTTTGGGGGGGCCCCCACCCAAAGTACTTC. Encoded protein: CASTLWGGPHPKYF.

This clone turned up a few times. The V and J genes are TRBV6-5 and TRBJ1-1; D may be TRBD1 (6 bases). With 6 bases removed from V and 2 bases from J, the gap between germline ends came to 13 bases. Germline loops: CDR1 MNHEY, CDR2 SVGAGI. CDR3 length: 14 residues. The CDR3: CASRGDILNTEAFF. In DNA, the CDR3 is TGTGCCAGCAGGGGGGACATCCTCAACACTGAAGCTTTCTTT.

This clone has a handful of counts. This rearrangement joins TRBV5-1 to TRBJ2-7; 9 bases are shared with TRBD1. V was pared by 0 bases and J by 6 bases, with 4 bases of the junction left unmatched. The CDR3 loop spans 14 amino acids. Germline loops: CDR1 SGHRS, CDR2 YFSETQ. This CDR3 reads CASSLEPTGGEQYF. The CDR3 DNA sequence: TGCGCCAGCAGCTTGGAACCGACAGGGGGCGAGCAGTACTTC.

The chain carries TRBV2 and TRBJ2-5; TRBD2 is a possible D gene (5 bases). Germline V CDR1 and CDR2: SNHLY, FYNNEI. V lost 7 bases and J 4 bases, leaving 16 bases between the germline ends. The length of the CDR3 is 14 residues. This chain's CDR3 is CASNGKGLVETQYF. CDR3 in DNA: TGTGCCAGCAACGGGAAAGGTTTGGTAGAGACCCAGTACTTC. Filled out from reference TRBV2 and TRBJ2-5, the complete variable domain reads EPEVTQTPSHQVTQMGQEVILRCVPISNHLYFYWYRQILGQKVEFLVSFYNNEISEKSEIFDDQFSVERPDGSNFTLKIRSTKLEDSAMYFCASNGKGLVETQYFGPGTRLLVL.

V usage is TRBV6-5 and J usage is TRBJ2-1; maybe TRBD1 (5 bases). Germline V gene lookup returns CDR1 MNHEY and CDR2 SVGAGI. The CDR3 runs to 15 residues. V was shortened by 6 bases and J by 4 bases, with 16 bases between the two germline ends. The CDR3 region is CASRPKTEKYNEQFF. CDR3 nucleotides: TGTGCCAGCAGACCCAAGACAGAGAAGTACAATGAGCAGTTCTTC.

The V gene is TRBV3-1 (or the pseudogene TRBV3-2), the J gene TRBJ1-1; D gene ambiguous. The CDR3 has 13 residues. Looked up from germline, CDR1 is LGHDT and CDR2 is YNNKEL (reference sequence). V shed 3 bases and J shed 8 bases, with 13 bases lying between them. DNA of the CDR3: TGTGCCAGCAGCCAGAGAGTGATCGGGGAAGCTTTCTTT. Its translation: CASSQRVIGEAFF.

This rearrangement joins TRBV6-5 to TRBJ2-5, with 8 bases fitting TRBD2. J lost 5 bases, V lost 6 bases, and 8 bases had no gene match. This CDR3 has 14 amino acids. Germline values: CDR1 MNHEY, CDR2 SVGAGI. CDR3 loop: CASSPGGAGETQYF. In nucleotides, the CDR3 is TGTGCCAGCAGCCCCGGGGGGGCAGGGGAGACCCAGTACTTC.

V usage is TRBV7-7 and J usage is TRBJ2-5; D possibly corresponds to TRBD2 (7 bases). CDR1 and CDR2 (germline): SSHAT, FNYEAQ (reference sequence). V lost 5 bases and J 5 bases, leaving 18 bases between the germline ends. CDR3 length equals 15 residues. The CDR3 here is CASSPEGGRGETQYF. For the CDR3, the DNA is TGTGCCAGCAGCCCCGAGGGGGGGCGCGGGGAGACCCAGTACTTC.

V usage is TRBV11-3 and J usage is TRBJ1-6, with D tentatively TRBD1 (5 bases). Germline-derived CDR1 and CDR2 are SGHNT and YENEEA. The CDR3 has 13 amino acids. V was cut by 5 bases and J by 8 bases, with 10 bases left in between. The CDR3 nucleotides read TGTGCCAGCAGCGAAGGAGGGGATTCACCCCTCCACTTT. Encoded protein: CASSEGGDSPLHF.

This chain connects TRBV7-2 to TRBJ1-2, with D possibly matching TRBD1 (6 bases). Germline loops: CDR1 SGHTA, CDR2 FQGNSA. With 5 bases removed from V and 1 base from J, the gap between germline ends came to 17 bases. The CDR3 consists of 16 residues. This CDR3 is CASSPSQGTYNYGYTF. CDR3 DNA: TGTGCCAGCAGCCCCTCACAGGGAACTTATAACTATGGCTACACCTTC.

CDR3 sequence reads: CASSLGVSGEATDTQYF. CDR3 nucleotide sequence: TGCGCCAGCAGCTTGGGCGTTAGCGGGGAGGCGACAGATACGCAGTATTTT. The chain is built from TRBV5-1 and TRBJ2-3; 8 bases are shared with TRBD2. V lost 0 bases to trimming and J lost 3 bases; unmatched junction nucleotides: 9. Germline V gene lookup returns CDR1 SGHRS and CDR2 YFSETQ. The CDR3 length is 17 residues.

This chain connects TRBV5-1 to TRBJ1-1; D unresolved. V was trimmed by 3 bases and J by 0 bases, leaving 6 bases between them. The germline gives CDR1 SGHRS, CDR2 YFSETQ. The CDR3 totals 13 residues. The CDR3 bases are TGCGCCAGCAGCTCCGGGTTGAACACTGAAGCTTTCTTT. It codes for CASSSGLNTEAFF.

A single count supports this clone. The rearrangement joins TRBV28 to TRBJ1-5; D is ambiguous. This CDR3 region has 13 residues. Per the germline V gene, CDR1 is MDHEN and CDR2 is SYDVKM. V gave up 10 bases and J gave up 2 bases, with 12 bases separating them. The CDR3 here is CATRGDGNQPQHF. Here the CDR3 DNA reads TGTGCCACCCGAGGTGACGGCAATCAGCCCCAGCATTTT.